This T cell receptor (beta chain) came from a study of blood T cell repertoires in COVID-19. This clone was picked up one time. In germline, CDR1 is SGHTA, CDR2 FQGNSA. The V and J ends lost 2 bases and 3 bases, in that order; junction bases with no gene match: 6. The CDR3 is 15 residues long. Original processing notes: Researchers report that nucleated cell counts were estimated from reference gene primer amplification. Assay: immunoSEQ multiplex PCR; the TCRdb copy retains only in-frame clones and omits some. D and trimming come from the DNA, and the V and J calls and clone size come from that table. The repertoire holds about 190,000 clones, with around 83% as singletons.

The sample consisted of peripheral blood. This receptor was taken from a woman aged 40 to 50 with acute or convalescent COVID-19. This rearrangement joins TRBV7-2 to TRBJ1-2; 7 nucleotides align to TRBD1. The CDR3 DNA sequence: TGTGCCAGCAGCTTATTCGTAAGGGGGCACTATGGCTACACCTTC. Its protein is CASSLFVRGHYGYTF.